One and the same sample provided the 8 T cell receptor beta chains below, sequenced in a study of beta chain features in type 1 diabetes. The whole isolated RNA underwent reverse transcription, so sequencing captured expressed TCRB transcripts. Sequencing used immunoSEQ multiplex PCR; TCRdb keeps in-frame clones, though not all of them. The sample shows roughly 370,000 clones, approximately 14% of them seen only once. The material sequenced was naive CD4+ T cells from blood. These receptor sequences come from a man aged 25 to 40 in good health.

This chain uses TRBV10-2 with TRBJ2-1; TRBD2 matches 10 bases. Germline trimming cut 6 bases from V and 4 bases from J; bases unmatched to any gene: 6. The CDR3 loop spans 15 amino acids. Germline V gene sequence: CDR1 WSHSY, CDR2 SAAADI. The CDR3 DNA reads TGCGCCAGCAGGGACGCTAGCGGGGGATACAATGAGCAGTTCTTC. Residues: CASRDASGGYNEQFF.

This clone was detected only a few times. The rearrangement uses TRBV7-2 and TRBJ2-4; the match to TRBD2 covers 10 bases. Germline V gene sequence: CDR1 SGHTA, CDR2 FQGNSA. This CDR3 region has 15 residues. Trimming cost V 2 bases and J 6 bases; bases outside gene matches: 4. This CDR3 is CASSLPSGGGNIQYF. CDR3 DNA: TGTGCCAGCAGCTTACCTAGCGGGGGCGGAAACATTCAGTACTTC.

Of note for this clone: The same CDR3 can be traced to other DNA sequences in this sample. The rearrangement joins TRBV7-2 to TRBJ2-5, with D possibly TRBD1 on 6 matching bases. V lost 1 base to trimming and J lost 4 bases, with 10 bases between them. The CDR3 runs 14 residues. Germline V gene lookup returns CDR1 SGHTA and CDR2 FQGNSA. CDR3 residues: CASSLGVGAETQYF. Here the CDR3 DNA reads TGTGCCAGCAGCTTAGGTGTGGGGGCAGAGACCCAGTACTTC.

The V gene is TRBV6-5, the J gene TRBJ1-2, with 9 bases that match TRBD1. Germline CDR1 reads MNHEY; CDR2 reads SVGAGI. This CDR3 comprises 14 residues. With V trimmed by 5 bases and J by 7 bases, 8 bases remained unmatched. The CDR3 DNA reads TGTGCCAGCAGTGGGACAGGGTGGTCTGCTGGCTACACCTTC. It encodes CASSGTGWSAGYTF.

The J gene is TRBJ2-3, the V gene TRBV5-4; the match to TRBD2 covers 10 bases. With 2 bases clipped from V and 2 bases from J, the junction kept 5 bases outside the gene matches. This CDR3 has 16 residues. Germline CDR1 reads SGHNT; CDR2 reads YYREEE (reference sequence). The CDR3 sequence: CASSLRTSGTTDTQYF. The CDR3, as DNA: TGTGCCAGCAGCTTAAGGACTAGCGGCACCACAGATACGCAGTATTTT.

This clone occurred many times. The chain links TRBV30 to TRBJ2-4; D remains ambiguous. From germline, CDR1 is GTSNPN and CDR2 SVGIG (reference sequence). The CDR3 is made up of 13 amino acids. The V gene lost 2 bases and the J gene lost 1 base, with 6 bases spanning the gap. CDR3 sequence (DNA): TGTGCCTGGAGTCCCTCGGCCAAAAACATTCAGTACTTC. Translation gives CAWSPSAKNIQYF.

The chain recombines TRBV7-2 with TRBJ1-2; D may be TRBD1 (6 bases). Germline lookup yields CDR1 SGHTA and CDR2 FQGNSA. The CDR3 is 14 residues long. V lost 5 bases and J lost 3, with 13 bases in between. The CDR3 DNA reads as TGTGCCAGCAGCCCCGGACAGTTCTACTATGGCTACACCTTC. The encoded protein is CASSPGQFYYGYTF.

This clone came up a few times. This chain connects TRBV29-1 to TRBJ1-5, with D perhaps matching TRBD1 (6 bases). The germline V gene encodes CDR1 SQVTM and CDR2 ANQGSEA. The CDR3 is 13 amino acids. Trimming shortened V by 4 bases and J by 0 bases, and 7 bases separated the two germline ends. The CDR3 reads CSVGTVSNQPQHF. The CDR3 coding sequence is TGCAGCGTTGGGACAGTTAGCAATCAGCCCCAGCATTTT.